One and the same sample provided the 32 T cell receptor beta chains below, sequenced in a study of blood T cell repertoires in COVID-19. The table came from immunoSEQ multiplex PCR; TCRdb's copy has only in-frame clones and leaves some out. The repertoire holds hundreds of thousands of clones, with under 90% as singletons. Sequenced input: PBMCs or T cells enriched from blood (not recorded which). The receptor set was obtained from a woman in her 50s who had been exposed to COVID-19.

V usage is TRBV19 and J usage is TRBJ2-5; 9 positions match TRBD1. After removal of 5 bases from V and 4 bases from J, the junction contained 5 bases not matched to a gene. The CDR3 totals 14 residues. Germline-derived CDR1 and CDR2 are LNHDA and SQIVND (reference sequence). DNA for the CDR3: TGTGCCAGTAGTTTAACAGGGGGCCGAGAGACCCAGTACTTC. Protein product: CASSLTGGRETQYF.

The chain uses TRBV27 and TRBJ2-1, with TRBD1 matching 7 bases. V lost 6 bases and J lost 8; bases outside the gene matches: 10. CDR1 is MNHEY, CDR2 SMNVEV, per germline (reference sequence). The CDR3 sequence is 14 residues long. CDR3: CASSEPGTDDEQFF. CDR3 nucleotide sequence: TGTGCCAGCAGCGAACCCGGGACAGACGATGAGCAGTTCTTC.

The genes are TRBV13 and TRBJ1-1, with D perhaps matching TRBD1 (6 bases). In germline, CDR1 is PRHDT, CDR2 FYEKMQ (reference sequence). Trimming cost V 4 bases and J 11 bases, with 14 bases left between them. The CDR3 totals 12 residues. CDR3: CASSSSFDRAFF. Here the CDR3 DNA reads TGTGCCAGCAGCTCCTCATTCGACAGGGCTTTCTTT.

V and J are TRBV5-1 and TRBJ2-7, with 9 bases fitting TRBD2. The CDR3 is made up of 14 amino acids. Losses at the gene ends were 7 bases for V and 3 bases for J; bases not matched to a gene: 8. From germline, CDR1 is SGHRS and CDR2 YFSETQ. The CDR3 sequence: CASRFSGGVYEQYF. CDR3 in DNA: TGCGCCAGCCGATTTAGCGGGGGCGTCTACGAGCAGTACTTC.

This chain joins TRBV4-3 and TRBJ1-4; TRBD1 agrees at 7 bases. With V trimmed by 3 bases and J by 6 bases, 7 bases remained unmatched. Germline CDR1 and CDR2: LGHNA and YSLEER. This CDR3 is 15 amino acids long. The CDR3 nucleotides are TGCGCCAGCAGCCAGACCCGACAGGGAGATGAAAAACTGTTTTTT. Translated, it gives CASSQTRQGDEKLFF.

V gene TRBV18 combines with J gene TRBJ1-1; TRBD1 might be the D (5 bases). Germline V CDR1 and CDR2: KGHSH, LQKENI. The CDR3 is 14 amino acids. Trimming left V 4 bases short and J 5 bases short, with 14 bases between. The CDR3 here is CASSLKGEGTEAFF. DNA for the CDR3: TGTGCCAGCTCACTAAAAGGGGAAGGGACTGAAGCTTTCTTT.

The chain recombines TRBV6-6 with TRBJ1-2; D remains unclear. Per germline, CDR1 MNHNY and CDR2 SVGAGI (reference sequence). This CDR3 has 12 residues. V lost 10 bases, J lost 4 bases, and 13 bases lay in between. This chain's CDR3 is CAIGETFYGYTF. The CDR3 bases are TGTGCCATCGGGGAGACTTTCTATGGCTACACCTTC.

The gene calls are TRBV7-2 and TRBJ2-3, with D possibly being TRBD2 (5 bases). CDR1 is SGHTA and CDR2 is FQGNSA in the germline V gene. The V and J ends lost 4 bases and 6 bases respectively, with 11 bases between them. The CDR3 runs to 13 residues. This chain's CDR3 is CASSSLAYDTQYF. Written as DNA, the CDR3 is TGTGCCAGCAGCTCTTTAGCGTACGATACGCAGTATTTT.

This clone was counted a few times. This sequence joins TRBV5-6 and TRBJ2-5; D is undetermined. Trimming pared 1 base from V and 1 base from J, leaving 5 bases between. This CDR3 is 13 amino acids long. CDR1 and CDR2 from the germline V gene are SGHDT and YYEEEE. CDR3 DNA: TGTGCCAGCAGCTTGTTCCTCCAAGAGACCCAGTACTTC. Translating it yields CASSLFLQETQYF. Complete variable domain (other parts from reference TRBV5-6 and TRBJ2-5): DAGVTQSPTHLIKTRGQQVTLRCSPKSGHDTVSWYQQALGQGPQFIFQYYEEEERQRGNFPDRFSGHQFPNYSSELNVNALLLGDSALYLCASSLFLQETQYFGPGTRLLVL.

V and J are TRBV7-2 and TRBJ1-2; no definite D call. Germline CDR1 is SGHTA and CDR2 is FQGNSA. The V end was cut by 6 bases, the J end by 0 bases, with 14 bases between. CDR3 length equals 15 residues. CDR3 nucleotide sequence: TGTGCCAGCAGTCGTCCGTCGATAGCTAACTATGGCTACACCTTC. Translation gives CASSRPSIANYGYTF.

This clone appeared once. The rearrangement uses TRBV27 and TRBJ2-7, with D perhaps TRBD1 (6 bases). Germline CDR1 reads MNHEY; CDR2 reads SMNVEV (reference sequence). The V end lost 4 bases, the J end lost 3 bases, and 13 bases lay between the germline ends. The CDR3 is made up of 14 amino acids. The CDR3 DNA reads TGTGCCAGCAGTTCCGGGACACTCCACTACGAGCAGTACTTC. Amino acid sequence: CASSSGTLHYEQYF.

The V and J genes are TRBV2 and TRBJ2-1; 7 bases are shared with TRBD2. Germline V gives CDR1 SNHLY, CDR2 FYNNEI. The CDR3 has 18 amino acids. The trim removed 3 bases at V and 6 bases at J, leaving 17 bases unmatched. As DNA, the CDR3 is TGTGCCAGCAGTGAGACTTTTTTAGCGGGTCCTAGAACCAATGAGCAGTTCTTC. Its protein is CASSETFLAGPRTNEQFF.

This clone was found a few times. CDR3 loop: CASSLSTASAAFF. In DNA, the CDR3 is TGTGCCAGTAGTCTATCGACAGCCTCGGCGGCTTTCTTT. The J gene is TRBJ1-1, the V gene TRBV19; maybe TRBD1 (5 bases). In germline, CDR1 is LNHDA, CDR2 SQIVND (reference sequence). CDR3 length equals 13 residues. V shed 5 bases and J shed 11 bases, with 18 bases lying between them.

The genes are TRBV19 and TRBJ1-5, with 7 positions matching TRBD1. The CDR3 covers 14 residues. Germline V CDR1 and CDR2: LNHDA, SQIVND (reference sequence). The ends lost 6 bases at V and 5 bases at J; junction bases unmatched: 7. CDR3 DNA sequence: TGTGCCAGTAGCGACAGGGCGCGGGATCAGCCCCAGCATTTT. As protein: CASSDRARDQPQHF.

DNA of the CDR3: TGTGCCAGCTCCCCGTATAGCCAATCTGGGGCCAACGTCCTGACTTTC. Protein sequence: CASSPYSQSGANVLTF. The chain has TRBV3-1 (or the pseudogene TRBV3-2) and TRBJ2-6; D is undetermined. The V gene's germline CDR1 is LGHDT and CDR2 YNNKEL (reference sequence). With 8 bases removed from V and 1 base from J, the gap between germline ends came to 15 bases. The CDR3 is 16 amino acids.

This clone showed up just a few times. CDR3 nucleotides: TGTGCCAGCAGCTTGGGACTGGGGGAGAGGGAAAAACTGTTTTTT. Residues: CASSLGLGEREKLFF. The V call is TRBV11-2, the J call TRBJ1-4; D might be TRBD1 (5 bases). Germline V lookup: CDR1 SGHAT, CDR2 FQNNGV. This CDR3 region has 15 residues. Trimming cost V 3 bases and J 8 bases, with 16 bases left between them.

The genes are TRBV16 and TRBJ1-6; the match to TRBD1 covers 7 bases. Looked up from germline, CDR1 is KGHSY and CDR2 is FQNENV. The J segment lost 6 bases and the V segment lost 1 base, leaving 3 bases of the junction unmatched. This CDR3 has 15 residues. CDR3 loop: CASSQFSGGNSPLHF. CDR3 nucleotides: TGTGCCAGCAGCCAATTTTCAGGGGGTAATTCACCCCTCCACTTT.

The rearrangement links TRBV5-1 to TRBJ2-3; D might be TRBD1 (6 bases). The V gene's germline CDR1 is SGHRS and CDR2 YFSETQ. V was cut by 4 bases and J by 2 bases, with 14 bases left in between. The CDR3 runs to 15 residues. The DNA for the CDR3 is TGCGCCAGCAGCCCGCTGACAGGCCCCACAGATACGCAGTATTTT. Its translation is CASSPLTGPTDTQYF.

The chain recombines TRBV7-9 with TRBJ2-2; TRBD2 matches at 13 bases. The ends lost 5 bases at V and 5 bases at J; junction bases unmatched: 5. Germline assignment: CDR1 SEHNR and CDR2 FQNEAQ (reference sequence). The CDR3 extends over 16 amino acids. The CDR3 region has the DNA TGTGCCAGCAGCACAGGGACTAGCGGGGTAACCGGGGAGCTGTTTTTT. Amino acid sequence: CASSTGTSGVTGELFF.

V gene TRBV2 combines with J gene TRBJ2-1; 10 bases agree with TRBD2. Germline V gives CDR1 SNHLY, CDR2 FYNNEI. The ends lost 5 bases at V and 6 bases at J; junction bases unmatched: 7. This CDR3 comprises 15 residues. The CDR3 reads CASSPLAGFSNEQFF. The CDR3 DNA reads as TGTGCCAGCAGTCCACTAGCGGGGTTTTCCAATGAGCAGTTCTTC.

J is TRBJ1-1 and V is TRBV18, with 8 bases lining up with TRBD1. V was clipped by 5 bases and J by 6 bases; unmatched bases: 2. The germline CDR1 and CDR2 sequences are KGHSH and LQKENI. This CDR3 comprises 12 residues. CDR3 loop: CASSDRGAEAFF. The CDR3 DNA is TGTGCCAGCTCAGACAGGGGCGCTGAAGCTTTCTTT.

The rearrangement uses TRBV6-5 and TRBJ2-2, with a weak D call TRBD1 (6 bases). The germline gives CDR1 MNHEY, CDR2 SVGAGI. V gave up 6 bases and J gave up 1 base, with 12 bases separating them. This CDR3 has 15 amino acids. CDR3 nucleotide sequence: TGTGCCAGCAGATCGGACAGCGGGAACACCGGGGAGCTGTTTTTT. Translated, it gives CASRSDSGNTGELFF.

The rearrangement uses TRBV3-1 (or the pseudogene TRBV3-2) and TRBJ1-3, with D possibly matching TRBD1 (5 bases). The germline gives CDR1 LGHDT, CDR2 YNNKEL (reference sequence). The ends were cut back, 4 bases at V and 10 bases at J, with 11 bases in the middle. CDR3 length: 12 residues. The CDR3 spells CASSLGGSTIYF. CDR3 nucleotide sequence: TGTGCCAGCAGCCTCGGGGGGAGTACCATATATTTT.

This chain connects TRBV10-3 to TRBJ2-3, with TRBD1 as a possible D gene (6 bases). The CDR3 covers 16 residues. Germline V lookup: CDR1 ENHRY, CDR2 SYGVKD. Trimming left V 3 bases short and J 0 bases short, with 13 bases between. The CDR3 nucleotides are TGTGCCATCAGTGATCCCACCAGGGGAAGCACAGATACGCAGTATTTT. Amino acid sequence: CAISDPTRGSTDTQYF.

The chain combines TRBV6-6 with TRBJ1-1; no clear D. Germline V CDR1 and CDR2: MNHNY, SVGAGI (reference sequence). Trimming removed 7 bases from V and 6 bases from J, with 9 bases in between. This CDR3 comprises 11 residues. The CDR3 protein is CASTQIAEAFF. The CDR3 DNA sequence: TGTGCCAGCACCCAGATCGCTGAAGCTTTCTTT.

The chain combines TRBV29-1 with TRBJ2-5; D ambiguous. This CDR3 has 11 residues. Trimming stripped 4 bases from V and 4 bases from J, with 7 bases between. The germline CDR1 and CDR2 sequences are SQVTM and ANQGSEA. As DNA, the CDR3 is TGCAGCGTTGCGACAAGAGAGACCCAGTACTTC. Protein: CSVATRETQYF.

The chain recombines TRBV19 with TRBJ2-6; 8 nucleotides agree with TRBD1. CDR1 is LNHDA, CDR2 SQIVND, per germline (reference sequence). V was pared by 5 bases and J by 0 bases, with 6 bases of the junction left unmatched. This CDR3 has 17 residues. CDR3 sequence: CASSWGQVNSGANVLTF. As DNA, the CDR3 is TGTGCCAGTAGTTGGGGACAGGTAAACTCTGGGGCCAACGTCCTGACTTTC. Variable domain in full (rest from reference TRBV19 and TRBJ2-6): DGGITQSPKYLFRKEGQNVTLSCEQNLNHDAMYWYRQDPGQGLRLIYYSQIVNDFQKGDIAEGYSVSREKKESFPLTVTSAQKNPTAFYLCASSWGQVNSGANVLTFGAGSRLTVL.

This rearrangement joins TRBV6-4 to TRBJ1-5; the D is unclear. The CDR3 contains 9 residues. V was pared by 9 bases and J by 11 bases, with 8 bases between. From germline, CDR1 is MRHNA and CDR2 SNTAGT. The CDR3 sequence: CASPLSQHF. CDR3 DNA: TGTGCCAGTCCTTTGTCCCAGCATTTT.

This chain joins TRBV10-3 and TRBJ2-2; a possible D gene is TRBD1 (6 bases). Trimming took 8 bases from V and 2 from J, leaving 12 bases between them. CDR3 length: 14 residues. Germline loops: CDR1 ENHRY, CDR2 SYGVKD. The CDR3 region is CAIGTGINTGELFF. CDR3 bases: TGTGCCATCGGAACAGGGATAAACACCGGGGAGCTGTTTTTT.

The chain uses TRBV7-2 and TRBJ1-3; D uncertain. CDR1 and CDR2 (germline): SGHTA, FQGNSA. Trimming took off 2 bases at V and 5 bases at J, with 7 bases between the two ends. The CDR3 has 13 amino acids. The CDR3 bases are TGTGCCAGCAGCTTATCCAGAAGAAACACCATATATTTT. Amino acid sequence: CASSLSRRNTIYF. The variable domain in full, completed from reference TRBV7-2 and TRBJ1-3, reads GAGVSQSPSNKVTEKGKDVELRCDPISGHTALYWYRQSLGQGLEFLIYFQGNSAPDKSGLPSDRFSAERTGGSVSTLTIQRTQQEDSAVYLCASSLSRRNTIYFGEGSWLTVV.

This sequence joins TRBV7-9 and TRBJ1-5; the D is unclear. With 1 base removed from V and 7 bases from J, the gap between germline ends came to 8 bases. This CDR3 contains 13 residues. Germline V CDR1 and CDR2: SEHNR, FQNEAQ (reference sequence). The CDR3 sequence is CASSLEGGQPQHF. Written as DNA, the CDR3 is TGTGCCAGCAGCTTAGAGGGAGGCCAGCCCCAGCATTTT.

The rearrangement joins TRBV29-1 to TRBJ1-1, with D possibly being TRBD1 (5 bases). V lost 7 bases and J lost 5, with 17 bases in between. Germline CDR1 is SQVTM and CDR2 is ANQGSEA. CDR3 length: 13 amino acids. The CDR3 here is CSATLGGWTEAFF. The CDR3 region has the DNA TGCAGCGCTACCCTCGGGGGATGGACTGAAGCTTTCTTT.